This TCR beta chain emerged from a study of blood T cells in healthy people across ages. Comments on this clonotype: Its target is not known.

Together with a sample-barcoded 5' primer, a J-beta primer mix was included in a second PCR lasting about 7 to 12 cycles. TCRdb re-derived calls from the 5' RACE reads in MiXCR, one entry per CDR3 protein. The sample yields hundreds of thousands of distinct CDR3 sequences, just over 55% seen once. Whole-study results and caveats: Donor CMV status, an unknown factor, possibly confounded changes in expanded clonotypes.

The TCR comes from a man aged 35 to 55 in good health. Sequencing was done on a sample of blood.

CDR3 sequence reads: CASSHPEAGQNSPLHF. The CDR3 DNA is TGTGCCAGCAGCCATCCCGAGGCGGGGCAAAATTCACCCCTCCACTTT. V gene TRBV4-2 combines with J gene TRBJ1-6; D is possibly TRBD1 (5 bases). The ends were cut back, 3 bases at V and 7 bases at J, with 16 bases in the middle. The CDR3 is 16 amino acids. From germline, CDR1 is LGHNA and CDR2 YNFKEQ.